Listed below are T cell receptor beta chains from one sample, sequenced in a study of preoperative IRX-2 immunotherapy in early breast cancer. TCRdb's table, derived via immunoSEQ multiplex PCR, lists solely in-frame clones and lacks some. The sample lists 20,000 to 30,000 clones, 80% to 90% occurring once. The sample here was lymph node tissue, taken after IRX-2 immunotherapy. These receptors came from a human donor with breast cancer. Each CDR3 is given with its conserved first and last residue. Fields, in order: D gene, CDR3 length, J gene, clone size, V gene, CDR3 protein, CDR3 DNA. The D gene is left open where the match is weak. Expanded clones are given a class, and other clones once, few, many or no size at all.

d_gene: .; len: 14; j_gene: TRBJ1-3; abundance: .; v_gene: TRBV29-1; CDR3aa: CSVEVGGVGNTIYF; CDR3nt: TGCAGCGTTGAAGTCGGGGGAGTGGGAAACACCATATATTTT
d_gene: TRBD1; len: 14; j_gene: TRBJ1-1; abundance: .; v_gene: TRBV2; CDR3aa: CAAGGRQGATEAFF; CDR3nt: TGTGCCGCTGGCGGGAGACAGGGGGCCACTGAAGCTTTCTTT
d_gene: .; len: 13; j_gene: TRBJ1-1; abundance: .; v_gene: TRBV30; CDR3aa: CAWSIQWNTEAFF; CDR3nt: TGTGCCTGGAGTATACAGTGGAACACTGAAGCTTTCTTT
d_gene: .; len: 13; j_gene: TRBJ2-1; abundance: .; v_gene: TRBV29-1; CDR3aa: CSGGGRSYNEQFF; CDR3nt: TGCAGCGGCGGGGGCCGCTCCTACAATGAGCAGTTCTTC
d_gene: TRBD1; len: 15; j_gene: TRBJ1-6; abundance: .; v_gene: TRBV6-8; CDR3aa: CASSPDRGRNSPLHF; CDR3nt: TGTGCCAGCAGCCCCGACAGGGGACGAAATTCACCCCTCCACTTT
d_gene: TRBD1; len: 14; j_gene: TRBJ1-6; abundance: .; v_gene: TRBV6-8; CDR3aa: CASSYLQGNSPLHF; CDR3nt: TGTGCCAGCAGTTACCTACAGGGGAATTCACCCCTCCACTTT
d_gene: .; len: 13; j_gene: TRBJ1-1; abundance: .; v_gene: TRBV6-8; CDR3aa: CASSYGRRAEAFF; CDR3nt: TGTGCCAGCAGTTACGGTCGACGGGCTGAAGCTTTCTTT
d_gene: .; len: 13; j_gene: TRBJ1-6; abundance: .; v_gene: TRBV7-8; CDR3aa: CASGLTAAAPLHF; CDR3nt: TGTGCCAGCGGACTGACAGCTGCCGCACCCCTCCACTTT
d_gene: .; len: 13; j_gene: TRBJ2-2; abundance: .; v_gene: TRBV14; CDR3aa: CASSQGVTGELFF; CDR3nt: TGTGCCAGCAGCCAAGGGGTCACCGGGGAGCTGTTTTTT
d_gene: .; len: 15; j_gene: TRBJ2-3; abundance: .; v_gene: TRBV15; CDR3aa: CATSRDNPSTDTQYF; CDR3nt: TGTGCCACCAGCAGAGACAACCCTAGCACAGATACGCAGTATTTT
d_gene: .; len: 14; j_gene: TRBJ1-1; abundance: .; v_gene: TRBV6-8; CDR3aa: CAISVTGGNTEAFF; CDR3nt: TGTGCCATCAGTGTTACCGGCGGAAACACTGAAGCTTTCTTT
d_gene: .; len: 15; j_gene: TRBJ1-5; abundance: once; v_gene: TRBV5-1; CDR3aa: CASSLGTYSNQPQHF; CDR3nt: TGCGCCAGCAGCTTAGGCACCTATAGCAATCAGCCCCAGCATTTT
d_gene: TRBD1; len: 13; j_gene: TRBJ1-5; abundance: .; v_gene: TRBV19; CDR3aa: CASSKQGREPQHF; CDR3nt: TGTGCCAGTAGTAAACAGGGGAGGGAGCCCCAGCATTTT
d_gene: TRBD1; len: 12; j_gene: TRBJ1-1; abundance: .; v_gene: TRBV12-5; CDR3aa: CASGRTGGEAFF; CDR3nt: TGTGCTAGTGGCAGGACAGGGGGTGAAGCTTTCTTT
d_gene: TRBD1; len: 16; j_gene: TRBJ1-5; abundance: .; v_gene: TRBV18; CDR3aa: CASSPPGTGLNQPQHF; CDR3nt: TGTGCCAGCTCACCACCCGGGACAGGGCTCAATCAGCCCCAGCATTTT
d_gene: .; len: 14; j_gene: TRBJ1-1; abundance: .; v_gene: TRBV15; CDR3aa: CATSRDLANTEAFF; CDR3nt: TGTGCCACCAGCAGAGATCTAGCTAACACTGAAGCTTTCTTT
d_gene: .; len: 15; j_gene: TRBJ1-3; abundance: .; v_gene: TRBV18; CDR3aa: CASSPNRGPGNTIYF; CDR3nt: TGTGCCAGCTCACCAAACCGGGGGCCTGGAAACACCATATATTTT
d_gene: .; len: 15; j_gene: TRBJ1-2; abundance: .; v_gene: TRBV19; CDR3aa: CASSISGQPSYGYTF; CDR3nt: TGTGCCAGTAGTATTTCCGGGCAGCCCTCCTATGGCTACACCTTC
d_gene: TRBD1; len: 14; j_gene: TRBJ1-3; abundance: .; v_gene: TRBV28; CDR3aa: CASRRQGTGNTIYF; CDR3nt: TGTGCCAGCAGGCGACAGGGTACTGGAAACACCATATATTTT
d_gene: .; len: 16; j_gene: TRBJ1-5; abundance: .; v_gene: TRBV4-1; CDR3aa: CASSRGFRVSNQPQHF; CDR3nt: TGCGCCAGCAGTCGGGGATTTCGGGTAAGCAATCAGCCCCAGCATTTT
d_gene: .; len: 13; j_gene: TRBJ1-5; abundance: .; v_gene: TRBV30; CDR3aa: CAWSPGSNQPQHF; CDR3nt: TGTGCCTGGAGTCCCGGGTCTAATCAGCCCCAGCATTTT
d_gene: .; len: 14; j_gene: TRBJ2-5; abundance: .; v_gene: TRBV11-3; CDR3aa: CASSLTTSRGTQYF; CDR3nt: TGTGCCAGCAGCTTGACGACATCCAGGGGGACCCAGTACTTC
d_gene: .; len: 11; j_gene: TRBJ1-1; abundance: .; v_gene: TRBV30; CDR3aa: CASRGNTEAFF; CDR3nt: TGTGCCTCCAGGGGGAACACTGAAGCTTTCTTT
d_gene: .; len: 15; j_gene: TRBJ1-6; abundance: few; v_gene: TRBV15; CDR3aa: CATSRRGDGNSPLHF; CDR3nt: TGTGCCACCAGCAGAAGGGGTGATGGTAATTCACCCCTCCACTTT
d_gene: .; len: 15; j_gene: TRBJ1-2; abundance: .; v_gene: TRBV28; CDR3aa: CASSSIREVNYGYTF; CDR3nt: TGTGCCAGCAGTTCCATAAGGGAGGTAAACTATGGCTACACCTTC
d_gene: .; len: 13; j_gene: TRBJ1-5; abundance: few; v_gene: TRBV6-8; CDR3aa: CASSYSIGEPQHF; CDR3nt: TGTGCCAGCAGTTACTCGATTGGAGAGCCCCAGCATTTT
d_gene: .; len: 14; j_gene: TRBJ1-1; abundance: .; v_gene: TRBV19; CDR3aa: CASSIEGGHTEAFF; CDR3nt: TGTGCCAGTAGTATAGAAGGGGGGCACACTGAAGCTTTCTTT
d_gene: TRBD1; len: 14; j_gene: TRBJ1-2; abundance: .; v_gene: TRBV12-5; CDR3aa: CAARKGQGITGYTF; CDR3nt: TGTGCCGCACGGAAGGGACAGGGAATTACAGGCTACACCTTC
d_gene: .; len: 14; j_gene: TRBJ2-5; abundance: .; v_gene: TRBV28; CDR3aa: CASSFGGRGETQYF; CDR3nt: TGTGCCAGCAGTTTTGGGGGCCGGGGAGAGACCCAGTACTTC
d_gene: .; len: 14; j_gene: TRBJ2-6; abundance: .; v_gene: TRBV7-6; CDR3aa: CASSEVSGANVLTF; CDR3nt: TGTGCCAGCAGTGAGGTCTCTGGGGCCAACGTCCTGACTTTC
d_gene: .; len: 12; j_gene: TRBJ1-1; abundance: .; v_gene: TRBV25-1; CDR3aa: CASMSGFTEAFF; CDR3nt: TGTGCCAGCATGTCAGGGTTCACTGAAGCTTTCTTT
d_gene: .; len: 14; j_gene: TRBJ1-2; abundance: .; v_gene: TRBV28; CDR3aa: CASSDSGGAGGYTF; CDR3nt: TGTGCCAGCAGTGATTCAGGAGGGGCTGGTGGCTACACCTTC
d_gene: TRBD1; len: 18; j_gene: TRBJ2-6; abundance: .; v_gene: TRBV10-2; CDR3aa: CASRDRGQGISGANVLTF; CDR3nt: TGCGCCAGCAGGGATCGGGGACAGGGGATCTCTGGGGCCAACGTCCTGACTTTC
d_gene: TRBD2; len: 15; j_gene: TRBJ2-2; abundance: once; v_gene: TRBV5-1; CDR3aa: CASSLGTTQTGELFF; CDR3nt: TGCGCCAGCAGCCTCGGGACTACCCAAACCGGGGAGCTGTTTTTT
d_gene: .; len: 16; j_gene: TRBJ2-1; abundance: .; v_gene: TRBV5-1; CDR3aa: CASSLTPGTEANEQFF; CDR3nt: TGCGCCAGCAGCTTGACCCCCGGGACGGAGGCCAATGAGCAGTTCTTC
d_gene: .; len: 16; j_gene: TRBJ1-5; abundance: once; v_gene: TRBV28; CDR3aa: CASSLASVGMGQPQHF; CDR3nt: TGTGCCAGCAGTTTAGCGTCAGTTGGGATGGGGCAGCCCCAGCATTTT
d_gene: .; len: 15; j_gene: TRBJ2-3; abundance: .; v_gene: TRBV29-1; CDR3aa: CSVEPGALITDTQYF; CDR3nt: TGCAGCGTTGAACCTGGGGCTCTTATCACAGATACGCAGTATTTT
d_gene: TRBD1; len: 15; j_gene: TRBJ2-5; abundance: once; v_gene: TRBV5-1; CDR3aa: CASSSGQVETETQYF; CDR3nt: TGCGCCAGCAGCTCTGGACAGGTCGAAACAGAGACCCAGTACTTC
d_gene: .; len: 19; j_gene: TRBJ1-5; abundance: .; v_gene: TRBV6-8; CDR3aa: CASSYSAPGRSHSNQPQHF; CDR3nt: TGTGCCAGCAGTTACTCTGCTCCGGGACGGTCTCATAGCAATCAGCCCCAGCATTTT
d_gene: TRBD1; len: 15; j_gene: TRBJ2-3; abundance: .; v_gene: TRBV29-1; CDR3aa: CSVATTGQGSDTQYF; CDR3nt: TGCAGCGTTGCGACAACCGGACAGGGCTCAGATACGCAGTATTTT
d_gene: TRBD2; len: 15; j_gene: TRBJ2-5; abundance: .; v_gene: TRBV5-1; CDR3aa: CASSLIGTSQETQYF; CDR3nt: TGCGCCAGCAGCTTGATCGGGACTAGTCAAGAGACCCAGTACTTC
d_gene: .; len: 15; j_gene: TRBJ2-1; abundance: .; v_gene: TRBV7-5; CDR3aa: CASSTLGRRGNEQFF; CDR3nt: TGTGCCAGCAGTACCCTAGGACGGAGAGGCAATGAGCAGTTCTTC
d_gene: .; len: 15; j_gene: TRBJ1-3; abundance: .; v_gene: TRBV9; CDR3aa: CASSTRGTMGNTIYF; CDR3nt: TGTGCCAGCAGCACCCGAGGCACGATGGGAAACACCATATATTTT
d_gene: TRBD1; len: 13; j_gene: TRBJ2-1; abundance: .; v_gene: TRBV6-8; CDR3aa: CASSWGQSEEQFF; CDR3nt: TGTGCCAGCAGTTGGGGACAGTCAGAGGAGCAGTTCTTC
d_gene: .; len: 12; j_gene: TRBJ1-2; abundance: .; v_gene: TRBV14; CDR3aa: CASSYNNYGYTF; CDR3nt: TGTGCCAGCAGTTATAATAACTATGGCTACACCTTC
d_gene: .; len: 15; j_gene: TRBJ2-1; abundance: .; v_gene: TRBV11-3; CDR3aa: CASSSPQGTWNEQFF; CDR3nt: TGTGCCAGCAGCTCCCCCCAAGGCACGTGGAATGAGCAGTTCTTC
d_gene: .; len: 15; j_gene: TRBJ1-6; abundance: .; v_gene: TRBV11-3; CDR3aa: CASSTEGHPGSPLHF; CDR3nt: TGTGCCAGCAGCACCGAGGGACACCCCGGCTCACCCCTCCACTTT
d_gene: TRBD1; len: 15; j_gene: TRBJ1-1; abundance: .; v_gene: TRBV29-1; CDR3aa: CSGRPGTGVYTEAFF; CDR3nt: TGCAGCGGTAGACCCGGGACAGGGGTGTACACTGAAGCTTTCTTT
d_gene: TRBD2; len: 15; j_gene: TRBJ2-3; abundance: once; v_gene: TRBV19; CDR3aa: CASSSRGGSTDTQYF; CDR3nt: TGTGCCAGTAGTTCCCGGGGGGGGAGCACAGATACGCAGTATTTT
d_gene: .; len: 15; j_gene: TRBJ2-3; abundance: .; v_gene: TRBV7-7; CDR3aa: CASSLQGSSTDTQYF; CDR3nt: TGTGCCAGCAGTCTACAGGGATCTAGCACAGATACGCAGTATTTT
d_gene: .; len: 11; j_gene: TRBJ1-4; abundance: .; v_gene: TRBV6-7; CDR3aa: CASRTGEKLFF; CDR3nt: TGTGCCAGCAGGACGGGGGAAAAACTGTTTTTT